Listed here are 3 T cell receptor beta chains from one sample, sequenced in a study of T cells after posttransplantation cyclophosphamide. Here immunoSEQ multiplex PCR was the method, and the copy in TCRdb shows in-frame clones only, minus some. The top ten clones hold roughly 21% of a sample with about 3,400 clones, 80% to 85% of them seen once. Sequencing input: CD8+ T cells sorted from bone marrow. All receptors derive from a woman aged 55-70 years in good health, CMV-negative, and a related stem cell transplant donor.

This sequence joins TRBV28 and TRBJ2-7; no clear D gene. V was clipped by 3 bases and J by 6 bases, with 6 bases between them. CDR3 length: 11 residues. Germline lookup yields CDR1 MDHEN and CDR2 SYDVKM. The CDR3 region has the DNA TGTGCCAGCAGTTTGTCCGGCGAGCAGTACTTC. Translated: CASSLSGEQYF.

A single count supports this clone. This chain connects TRBV7-2 to TRBJ2-3; D might be TRBD2 (6 bases). V was clipped by 5 bases and J by 2 bases, with 8 bases between them. The germline V gene has CDR1 SGHTA and CDR2 FQGNSA. The length of the CDR3 is 13 residues. CDR3 loop: CASSREVTDTQYF. The CDR3 coding sequence is TGTGCCAGCAGCAGGGAGGTCACAGATACGCAGTATTTT.

This chain connects TRBV18 to TRBJ2-7; possibly TRBD1 for D (6 bases). The CDR3 covers 17 residues. Trimming pared 0 bases from V and 5 bases from J, leaving 20 bases between. CDR1 is KGHSH and CDR2 is LQKENI in the germline V gene. CDR3 coding DNA: TGTGCCAGCTCACCACCCTCAGGGGCCCTTGGTTGGGACGAGCAGTACTTC. This sequence encodes CASSPPSGALGWDEQYF.